This TCR beta chain was recorded in a study of graft-versus-host responses after intestinal transplantation. Study summary: Anti-thymocyte globulin was used for induction in all recipients, who then took tacrolimus and steroids for roughly three years. The study's findings and limits: High graft-versus-host to host-versus-graft clonal ratios were found in allografts of patients who had graft-donor T cell macrochimerism. Present in recipient marrow, GvH clones included some that appeared first in ileum or blood.

Around 200,000 CFSE-labeled responder cells were plated with around 200,000 irradiated, violet-dye-labeled stimulator cells. On this clone: This specimen includes other DNA sequences encoding the same CDR3.

Repertoires were generated with immunoSEQ multiplex PCR, while TCRdb's copy carries only in-frame clones and drops some. The table records under 20,000 clones, roughly 37% of them present only once. Trimming left V 4 bases short and J 1 base short, with 9 bases between. CDR3 length equals 15 residues. Germline assignment: CDR1 SGHNT and CDR2 YYREEE (reference sequence). The sequencing used alloreactive CD4+ T cells from a mixed lymphocyte reaction culture, collected before intestinal transplant. Sample subset: CFSE-low proliferating T cells sorted from roughly six-day pre-transplant mixed lymphocyte reaction (GvH or HvG direction). The V call is TRBV5-4, the J call TRBJ1-6; D may be TRBD1 (6 bases). This TCR derives from a human patient who received an intestinal transplant. The CDR3 is CASSRGGSYNSPLHF. The CDR3 coding sequence is TGTGCCAGCAGCAGAGGGGGTTCCTATAATTCACCCCTCCACTTT.